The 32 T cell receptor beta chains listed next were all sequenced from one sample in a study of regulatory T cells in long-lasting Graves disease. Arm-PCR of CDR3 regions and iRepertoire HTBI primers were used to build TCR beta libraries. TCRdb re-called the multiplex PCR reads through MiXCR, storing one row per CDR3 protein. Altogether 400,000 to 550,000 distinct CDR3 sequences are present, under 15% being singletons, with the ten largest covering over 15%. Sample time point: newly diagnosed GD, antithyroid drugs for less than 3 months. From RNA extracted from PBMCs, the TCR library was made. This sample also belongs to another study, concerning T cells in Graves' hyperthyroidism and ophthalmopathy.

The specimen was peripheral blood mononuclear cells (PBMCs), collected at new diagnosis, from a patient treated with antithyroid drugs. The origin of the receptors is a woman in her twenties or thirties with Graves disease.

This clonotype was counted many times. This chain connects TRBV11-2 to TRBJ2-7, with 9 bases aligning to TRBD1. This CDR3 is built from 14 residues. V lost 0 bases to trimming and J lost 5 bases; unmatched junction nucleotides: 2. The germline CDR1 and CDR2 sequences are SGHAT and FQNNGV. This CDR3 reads CASSLETGGHEQYF. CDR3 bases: TGTGCCAGCAGCTTAGAAACAGGGGGCCACGAGCAGTACTTC.

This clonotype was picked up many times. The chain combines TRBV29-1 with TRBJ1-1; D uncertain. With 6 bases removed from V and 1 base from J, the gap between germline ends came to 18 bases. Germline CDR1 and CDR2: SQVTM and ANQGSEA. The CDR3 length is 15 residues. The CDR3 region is CSVKSREGANTEAFF. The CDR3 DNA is TGCAGCGTGAAAAGCCGGGAAGGAGCGAACACTGAAGCTTTCTTT.

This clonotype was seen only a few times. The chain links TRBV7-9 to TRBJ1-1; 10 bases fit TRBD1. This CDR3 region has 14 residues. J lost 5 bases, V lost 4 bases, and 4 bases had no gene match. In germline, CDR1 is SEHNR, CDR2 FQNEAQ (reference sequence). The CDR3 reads CASSSGQGKTEAFF. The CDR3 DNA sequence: TGTGCCAGCAGCTCGGGACAGGGGAAGACTGAAGCTTTCTTT.

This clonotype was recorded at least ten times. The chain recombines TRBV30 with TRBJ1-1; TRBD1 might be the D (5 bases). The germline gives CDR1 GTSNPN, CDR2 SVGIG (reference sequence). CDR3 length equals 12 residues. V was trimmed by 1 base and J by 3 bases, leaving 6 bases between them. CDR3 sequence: CAWSGGDTEAFF. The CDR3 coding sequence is TGTGCCTGGAGTGGGGGGGACACTGAAGCTTTCTTT.

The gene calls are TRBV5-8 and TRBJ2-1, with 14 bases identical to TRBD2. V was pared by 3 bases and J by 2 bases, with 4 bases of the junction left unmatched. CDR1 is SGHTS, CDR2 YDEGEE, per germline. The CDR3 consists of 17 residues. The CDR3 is CASSSRTSGRTYNEQFF. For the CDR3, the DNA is TGTGCCAGCAGCTCCCGGACTAGCGGGAGGACCTACAATGAGCAGTTCTTC.

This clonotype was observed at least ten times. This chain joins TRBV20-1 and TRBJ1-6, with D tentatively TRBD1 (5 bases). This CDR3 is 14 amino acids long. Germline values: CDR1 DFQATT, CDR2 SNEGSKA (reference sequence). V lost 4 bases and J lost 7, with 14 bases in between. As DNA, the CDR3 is TGCAGTGCTACTCAGGGAACGTCAAATTCACCCCTCCACTTT. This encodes CSATQGTSNSPLHF.

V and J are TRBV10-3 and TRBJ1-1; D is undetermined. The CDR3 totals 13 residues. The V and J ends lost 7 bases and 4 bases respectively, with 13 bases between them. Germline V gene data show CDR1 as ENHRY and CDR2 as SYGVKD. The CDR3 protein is CAITPAVSTEAFF. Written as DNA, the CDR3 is TGTGCCATCACTCCCGCAGTGAGCACTGAAGCTTTCTTT.

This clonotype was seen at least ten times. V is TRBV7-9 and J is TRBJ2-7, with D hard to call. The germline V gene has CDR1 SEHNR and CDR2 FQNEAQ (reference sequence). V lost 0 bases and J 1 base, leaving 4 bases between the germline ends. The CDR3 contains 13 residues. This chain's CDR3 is CASSLAQSYEQYF. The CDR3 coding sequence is TGTGCCAGCAGCTTAGCGCAGTCCTACGAGCAGTACTTC. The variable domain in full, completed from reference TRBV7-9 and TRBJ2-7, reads DTGVSQNPRHKITKRGQNVTFRCDPISEHNRLYWYRQTLGQGPEFLTYFQNEAQLEKSRLLSDRFSAERPKGSFSTLEIQRTEQGDSAMYLCASSLAQSYEQYFGPGTRLTVT.

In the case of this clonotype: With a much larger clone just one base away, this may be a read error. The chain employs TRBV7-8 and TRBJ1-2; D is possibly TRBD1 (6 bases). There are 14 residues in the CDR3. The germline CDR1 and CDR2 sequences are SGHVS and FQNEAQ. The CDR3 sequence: CPSSLGGGEKGYTF. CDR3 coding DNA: TGTCCCAGCAGCTTAGGGGGTGGGGAAAAGGGCTACACCTTC.

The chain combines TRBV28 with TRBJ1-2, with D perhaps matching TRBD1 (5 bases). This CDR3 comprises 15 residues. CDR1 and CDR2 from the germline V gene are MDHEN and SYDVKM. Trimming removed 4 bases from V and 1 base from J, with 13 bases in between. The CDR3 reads CASSSHGGGNYGYTF. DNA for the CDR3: TGTGCCAGCAGTTCGCACGGGGGAGGTAACTATGGCTACACCTTC.

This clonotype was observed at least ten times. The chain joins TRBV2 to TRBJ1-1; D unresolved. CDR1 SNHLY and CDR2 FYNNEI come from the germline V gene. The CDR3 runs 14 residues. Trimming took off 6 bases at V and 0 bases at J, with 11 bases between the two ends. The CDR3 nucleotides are TGTGCCAGCAGCCGTCAACCTCTGAACACTGAAGCTTTCTTT. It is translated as CASSRQPLNTEAFF. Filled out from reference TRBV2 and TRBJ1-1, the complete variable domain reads EPEVTQTPSHQVTQMGQEVILRCVPISNHLYFYWYRQILGQKVEFLVSFYNNEISEKSEIFDDQFSVERPDGSNFTLKIRSTKLEDSAMYFCASSRQPLNTEAFFGQGTRLTVV.

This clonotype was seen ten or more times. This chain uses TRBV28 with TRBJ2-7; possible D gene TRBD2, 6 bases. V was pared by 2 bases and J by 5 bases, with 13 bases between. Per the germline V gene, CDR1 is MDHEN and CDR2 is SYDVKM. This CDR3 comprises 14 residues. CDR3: CASSLRAGRHEQYF. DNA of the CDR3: TGTGCCAGCAGTTTAAGGGCAGGGAGGCACGAGCAGTACTTC.

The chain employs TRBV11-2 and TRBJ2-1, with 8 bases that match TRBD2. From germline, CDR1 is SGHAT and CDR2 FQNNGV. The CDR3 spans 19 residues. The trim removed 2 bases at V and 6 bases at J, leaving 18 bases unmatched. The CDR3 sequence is CASSLTVGTRVEISNEQFF. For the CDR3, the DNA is TGTGCCAGCAGCTTAACCGTTGGGACTAGAGTCGAAATAAGCAATGAGCAGTTCTTC.

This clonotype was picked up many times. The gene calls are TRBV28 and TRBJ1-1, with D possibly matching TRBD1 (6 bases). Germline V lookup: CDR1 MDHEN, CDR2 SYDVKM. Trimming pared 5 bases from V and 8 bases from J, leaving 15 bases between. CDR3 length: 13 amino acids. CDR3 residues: CASSLGQFGEAFF. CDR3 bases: TGTGCCAGCAGTCTTGGACAGTTCGGAGAAGCTTTCTTT. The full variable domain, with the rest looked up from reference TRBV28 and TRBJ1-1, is DVKVTQSSRYLVKRTGEKVFLECVQDMDHENMFWYRQDPGLGLRLIYFSYDVKMKEKGDIPEGYSVSREKKERFSLILESASTNQTSMYLCASSLGQFGEAFFGQGTRLTVV.

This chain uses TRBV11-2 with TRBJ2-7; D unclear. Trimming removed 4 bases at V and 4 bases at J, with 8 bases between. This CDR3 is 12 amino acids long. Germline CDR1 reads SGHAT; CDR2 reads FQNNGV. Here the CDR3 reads CASSSLTYEQYF. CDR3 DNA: TGTGCCAGCAGCTCACTTACTTACGAGCAGTACTTC.

CDR3 loop: CASSESRAGTDTQYF. DNA of the CDR3: TGTGCCAGCAGTGAATCCCGGGCCGGCACAGATACGCAGTATTTT. V and J are TRBV25-1 and TRBJ2-3; D gene ambiguous. Germline loops: CDR1 MGHDK, CDR2 SYGVNS. V lost 1 base and J 1 base, leaving 9 bases between the germline ends. The CDR3 contains 15 residues.

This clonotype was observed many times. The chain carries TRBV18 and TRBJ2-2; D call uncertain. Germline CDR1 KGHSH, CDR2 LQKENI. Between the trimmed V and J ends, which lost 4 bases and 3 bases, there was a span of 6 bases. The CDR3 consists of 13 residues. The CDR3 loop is CASSLKHTGELFF. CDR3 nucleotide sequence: TGTGCCAGCTCACTTAAACACACCGGGGAGCTGTTTTTT.

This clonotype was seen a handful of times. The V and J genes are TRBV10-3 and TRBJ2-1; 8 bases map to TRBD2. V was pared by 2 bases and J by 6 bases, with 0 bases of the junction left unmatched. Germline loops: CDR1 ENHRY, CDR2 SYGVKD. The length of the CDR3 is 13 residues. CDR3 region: CAISEREGNEQFF. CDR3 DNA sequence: TGTGCCATCAGTGAGCGGGAGGGCAATGAGCAGTTCTTC.

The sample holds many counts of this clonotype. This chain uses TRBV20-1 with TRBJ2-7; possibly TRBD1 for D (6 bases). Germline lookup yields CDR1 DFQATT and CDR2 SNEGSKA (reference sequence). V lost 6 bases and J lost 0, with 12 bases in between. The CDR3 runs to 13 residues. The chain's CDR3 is CSARTVNSYEQYF. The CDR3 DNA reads TGCAGTGCAAGGACAGTCAACTCCTACGAGCAGTACTTC.

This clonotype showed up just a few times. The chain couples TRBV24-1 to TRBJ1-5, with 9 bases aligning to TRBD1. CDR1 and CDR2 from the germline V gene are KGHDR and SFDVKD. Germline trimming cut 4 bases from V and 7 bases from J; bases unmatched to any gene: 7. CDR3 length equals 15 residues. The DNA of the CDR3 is TGTGCCACCAGTGACACCGGGACAGGGAGACAGCCCCAGCATTTT. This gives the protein CATSDTGTGRQPQHF.

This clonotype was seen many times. This chain's CDR3 is CASKMTGSYEQYF. CDR3 coding DNA: TGTGCCAGCAAGATGACAGGGTCCTACGAGCAGTACTTC. The rearrangement joins TRBV2 to TRBJ2-7; 7 bases are a match to TRBD1. The CDR3 consists of 13 residues. V shed 7 bases, J shed 1 base, and the junction held 4 bases outside the gene matches. From germline, CDR1 is SNHLY and CDR2 FYNNEI.

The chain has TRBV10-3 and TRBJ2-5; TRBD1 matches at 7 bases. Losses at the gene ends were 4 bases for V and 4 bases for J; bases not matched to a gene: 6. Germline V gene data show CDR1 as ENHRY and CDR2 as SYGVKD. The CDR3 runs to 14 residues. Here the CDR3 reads CAISGDRGGETQYF. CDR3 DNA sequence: TGTGCCATCAGTGGGGACAGAGGAGGAGAGACCCAGTACTTC.

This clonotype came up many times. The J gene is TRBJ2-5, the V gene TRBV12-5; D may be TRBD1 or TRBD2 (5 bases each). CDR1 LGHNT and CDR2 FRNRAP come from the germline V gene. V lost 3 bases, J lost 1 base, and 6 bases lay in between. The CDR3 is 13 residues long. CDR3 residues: CASGFGTQETQYF. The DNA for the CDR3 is TGTGCTAGTGGTTTTGGGACCCAAGAGACCCAGTACTTC.

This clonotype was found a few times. The CDR3 coding sequence is TGTGCCAGCTCACCAGTCGCCGGGACCTTGGATGAGCAGTTCTTC. Translated: CASSPVAGTLDEQFF. The chain combines TRBV18 with TRBJ2-1, with D possibly being TRBD1 or TRBD2 (5 bases each). Germline V lookup: CDR1 KGHSH, CDR2 LQKENI. Trimming stripped 2 bases from V and 8 bases from J, with 16 bases between. This CDR3 has 15 amino acids.

DNA for the CDR3: TGTGCCATCAGTGAGGTTAGCAATCAGCCCCAGCATTTT. Its translation: CAISEVSNQPQHF. J is TRBJ1-5 and V is TRBV10-3; D gene uncertain. Trimming removed 2 bases from V and 0 bases from J, with 2 bases in between. Per germline, CDR1 ENHRY and CDR2 SYGVKD. The CDR3 runs to 13 residues.

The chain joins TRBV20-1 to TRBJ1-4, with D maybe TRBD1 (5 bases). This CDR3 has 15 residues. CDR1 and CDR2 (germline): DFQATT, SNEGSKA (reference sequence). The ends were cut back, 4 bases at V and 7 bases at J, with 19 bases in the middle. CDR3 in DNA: TGCAGTGCTACCTCCCACTACCAGGGAGGTGAAAAACTGTTTTTT. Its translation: CSATSHYQGGEKLFF.

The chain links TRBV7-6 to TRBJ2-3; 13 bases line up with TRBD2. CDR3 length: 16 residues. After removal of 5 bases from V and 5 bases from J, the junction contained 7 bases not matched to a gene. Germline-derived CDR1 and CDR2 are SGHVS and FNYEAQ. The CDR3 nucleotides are TGTGCCAGCAGCCCTGGGACTAGCGGGGCGGGAGATACGCAGTATTTT. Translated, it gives CASSPGTSGAGDTQYF.

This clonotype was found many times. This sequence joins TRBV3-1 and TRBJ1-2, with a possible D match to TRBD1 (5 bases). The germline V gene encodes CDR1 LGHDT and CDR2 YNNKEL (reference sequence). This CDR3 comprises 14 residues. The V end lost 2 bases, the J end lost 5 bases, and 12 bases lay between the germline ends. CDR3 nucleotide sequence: TGTGCCAGCAGCCAAACTCAGGGTTATTATGGCTACACCTTC. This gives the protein CASSQTQGYYGYTF.

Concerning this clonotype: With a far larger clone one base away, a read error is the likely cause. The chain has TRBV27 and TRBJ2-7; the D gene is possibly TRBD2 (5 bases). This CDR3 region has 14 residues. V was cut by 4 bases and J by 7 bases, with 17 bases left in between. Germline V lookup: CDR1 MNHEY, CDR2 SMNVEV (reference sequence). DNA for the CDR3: TGTGCCAGCAGTTGGTCTAGCTCCTACAATGAGCAGTACTTC. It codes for CASSWSSSYNEQYF.

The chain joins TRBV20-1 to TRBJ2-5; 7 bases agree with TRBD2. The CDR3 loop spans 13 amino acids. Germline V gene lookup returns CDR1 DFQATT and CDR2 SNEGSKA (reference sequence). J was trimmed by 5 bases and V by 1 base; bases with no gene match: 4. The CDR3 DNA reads TGCAGTGCTAGAGGACTAGCAACGGAGACCCAGTACTTC. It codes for CSARGLATETQYF.

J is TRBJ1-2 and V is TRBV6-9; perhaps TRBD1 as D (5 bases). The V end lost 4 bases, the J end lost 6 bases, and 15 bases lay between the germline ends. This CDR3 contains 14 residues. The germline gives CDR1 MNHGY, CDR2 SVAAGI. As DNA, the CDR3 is TGTGCCAGCAGTTCCCTCTTGACAGTACATGGCTACACCTTC. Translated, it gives CASSSLLTVHGYTF.

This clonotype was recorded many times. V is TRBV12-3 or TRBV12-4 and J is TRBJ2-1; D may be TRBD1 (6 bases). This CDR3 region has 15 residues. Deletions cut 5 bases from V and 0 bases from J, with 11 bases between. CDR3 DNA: TGTGCCAGCAGTCCCCGACAGGACTCCTACAATGAGCAGTTCTTC. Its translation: CASSPRQDSYNEQFF.